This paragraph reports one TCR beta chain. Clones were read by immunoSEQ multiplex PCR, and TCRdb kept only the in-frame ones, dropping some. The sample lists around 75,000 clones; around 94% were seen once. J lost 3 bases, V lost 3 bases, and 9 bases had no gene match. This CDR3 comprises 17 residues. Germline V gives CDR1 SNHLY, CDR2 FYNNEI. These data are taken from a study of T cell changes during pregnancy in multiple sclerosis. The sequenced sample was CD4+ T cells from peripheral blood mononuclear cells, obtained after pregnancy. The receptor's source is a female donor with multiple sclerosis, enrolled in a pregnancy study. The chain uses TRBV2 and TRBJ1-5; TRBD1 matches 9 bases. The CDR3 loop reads CASSDHRGLRYNQPQHF. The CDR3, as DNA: TGTGCCAGCAGTGATCACAGGGGGCTCAGGTACAATCAGCCCCAGCATTTT. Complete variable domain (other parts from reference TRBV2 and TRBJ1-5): EPEVTQTPSHQVTQMGQEVILRCVPISNHLYFYWYRQILGQKVEFLVSFYNNEISEKSEIFDDQFSVERPDGSNFTLKIRSTKLEDSAMYFCASSDHRGLRYNQPQHFGDGTRLSIL.